The clone carrying this T cell receptor (beta chain) appeared a few times. Every donor contributed at least one pre-ART and at least two post-ART PBMC samples. It was in the United States that all participants with HIV were treated. Researchers report immunoSEQ v3.0 was run at survey level. Sequencing used immunoSEQ multiplex PCR; TCRdb keeps in-frame clones, though not all of them. There are roughly 28,000 clones in the sample; roughly 80% occur only once, and around 8.3% lies in the top ten. The data were taken from a study of long-term antiretroviral therapy in people with HIV. The CDR3 is 17 amino acids. The V gene's germline CDR1 is SGDLS and CDR2 YYNGEE. Deletions cut 4 bases from V and 11 bases from J, with 25 bases between.

The chain has TRBV9 and TRBJ1-6; D might be TRBD1 (5 bases). The receptor comes from a man aged 40-49 years with HIV. Material: unsorted PBMCs, obtained 3 years after starting antiretroviral therapy. This CDR3 is CASSLHQDRLGAAPLHF. Here the CDR3 DNA reads TGTGCCAGCAGCCTTCACCAGGACCGTCTAGGGGCGGCACCCCTCCACTTT.